The clone carrying this T cell receptor beta chain has a count of ten or more. Its antigen is not identified. There were TCR beta CDR3 regions amplified from RNA transcripts. HTBI primers were the set used in a first-round RT-PCR of the TCR CDR3. MiXCR was run by TCRdb on the multiplex PCR reads, yielding one entry per CDR3 protein. Here the sample spans fewer than 350,000 distinct CDR3 sequences, 21% being singletons. V was pared by 0 bases and J by 2 bases, with 9 bases between. Germline V gives CDR1 SGHRS, CDR2 YFSETQ. The CDR3 contains 15 residues. This record belongs to a study of T cells in Graves' hyperthyroidism and ophthalmopathy. General study points: Most clonotypes expanded in thyroid above 0.001 were likewise present in blood. Before onset, ophthalmopathy was predicted by the model a median around 6 months earlier.

Uncontrolled infection, other autoimmune disease, pregnancy and lactation each barred patients from inclusion. From more than 9.5 ml of fresh peripheral blood, PBMCs were isolated. Sequencing was performed on blood. This sequence joins TRBV5-1 and TRBJ2-1; D call uncertain. This sequence was found in a woman aged 45-65 years with Graves' hyperthyroidism. In DNA form, the CDR3 reads TGCGCCAGCAGCTTGGGTGACACTACCTACAATGAGCAGTTCTTC. Its translation: CASSLGDTTYNEQFF.